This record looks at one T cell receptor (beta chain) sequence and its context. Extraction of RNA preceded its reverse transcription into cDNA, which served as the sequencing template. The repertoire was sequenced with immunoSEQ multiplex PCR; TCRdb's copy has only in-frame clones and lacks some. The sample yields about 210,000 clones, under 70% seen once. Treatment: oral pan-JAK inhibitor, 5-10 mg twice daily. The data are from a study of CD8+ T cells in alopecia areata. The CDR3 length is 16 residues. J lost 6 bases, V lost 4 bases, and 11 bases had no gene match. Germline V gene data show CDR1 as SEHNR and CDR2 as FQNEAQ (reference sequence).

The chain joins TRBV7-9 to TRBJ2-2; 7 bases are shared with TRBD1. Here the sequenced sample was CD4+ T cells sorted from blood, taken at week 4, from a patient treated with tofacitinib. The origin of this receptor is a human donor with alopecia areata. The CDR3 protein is CASSSPGTEFSGELFF. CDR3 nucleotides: TGTGCCAGCAGCTCCCCCGGGACAGAATTTTCCGGGGAGCTGTTTTTT.